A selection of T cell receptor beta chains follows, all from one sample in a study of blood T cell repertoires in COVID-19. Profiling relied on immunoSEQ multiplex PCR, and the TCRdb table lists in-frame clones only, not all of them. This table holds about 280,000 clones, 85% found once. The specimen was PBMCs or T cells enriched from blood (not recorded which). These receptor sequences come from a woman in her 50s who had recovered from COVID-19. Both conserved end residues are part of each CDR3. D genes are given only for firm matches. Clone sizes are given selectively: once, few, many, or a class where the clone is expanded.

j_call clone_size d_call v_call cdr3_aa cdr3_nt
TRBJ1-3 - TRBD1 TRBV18 CASSLGTASTGNTIYF TGTGCCAGCTCACTCGGGACAGCCTCAACTGGAAACACCATATATTTT
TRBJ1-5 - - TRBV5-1 CASSPNGGQGGQPQHF TGCGCCAGCAGCCCGAACGGTGGGCAGGGCGGTCAGCCCCAGCATTTT
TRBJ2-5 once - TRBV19 CASTFSGAGTQYF TGTGCCAGTACTTTTTCGGGAGCCGGGACCCAGTACTTC
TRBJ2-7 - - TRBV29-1 CSVGRTKGAYEQYF TGCAGCGTTGGGCGGACCAAGGGGGCCTACGAGCAGTACTTC
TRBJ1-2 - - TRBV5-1 CASSRGMTYGYTF TGCGCCAGCAGCCGGGGGATGACCTATGGCTACACCTTC
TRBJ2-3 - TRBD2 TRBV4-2 CASSQVTSGSTDTQYF TGTGCCAGCAGCCAAGTTACTAGCGGGAGCACAGATACGCAGTATTTT
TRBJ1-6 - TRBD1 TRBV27 CASSPGTGRGYNSPLHF TGTGCCAGCAGTCCCGGGACAGGGAGGGGGTATAATTCACCCCTCCACTTT
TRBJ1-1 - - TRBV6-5 CASSPRFGNTEAFF TGTGCCAGCAGTCCCCGGTTTGGTAACACTGAAGCTTTCTTT
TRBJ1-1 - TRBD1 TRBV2 CASSEGQGNTEAFF TGTGCCAGCAGTGAAGGACAGGGGAACACTGAAGCTTTCTTT
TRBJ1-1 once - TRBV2 CASSDTVRVGSEAFF TGTGCCAGCAGTGATACGGTCAGGGTGGGTTCTGAAGCTTTCTTT
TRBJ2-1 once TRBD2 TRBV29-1 CSVHGTSGVNEQFF TGCAGCGTTCACGGGACTAGCGGGGTTAATGAGCAGTTCTTC
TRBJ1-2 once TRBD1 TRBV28 CASSRTGPFYTF TGTGCCAGCAGTAGGACAGGCCCGTTCTACACCTTC
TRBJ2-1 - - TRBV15 CATSRDISGDNEQFF TGTGCCACCAGCAGAGATATCTCAGGGGACAATGAGCAGTTCTTC